These 20 T cell receptor beta chains were all obtained from the same sample, sequenced in a study of blood T cell repertoires in COVID-19 (dated by TCRdb to 2018 to 2021). Libraries were built with the immunoSEQ multiplex PCR assay. As stored in TCRdb, this immuneACCESS dataset retains in-frame rearrangements with V and J assigned. A fraction of the clones does not appear; measured against another copy, unresolved V genes explain less than half of the discrepancy, and the remainder lacks a known reason. The sample table holds 100,000 to 150,000 clones, of which roughly 85% were seen once. Roughly 25% of the sample is in the top ten clones. The sample comprised peripheral blood. The receptors come from a human donor in a cohort sampled during active COVID-19.

This clone was seen only a few times. CDR3 protein: CASSFRDTAFF. The CDR3 DNA reads as TGTGCCAGCAGTTTTCGGGACACAGCTTTCTTT. The chain links TRBV12-3 or TRBV12-4 to TRBJ1-1, with D possibly matching TRBD1 (6 bases). The CDR3 runs to 11 residues. V was clipped by 3 bases and J by 10 bases, with 9 bases between them.

The chain is built from TRBV28 and TRBJ2-3, with TRBD2 as a possible D gene (5 bases). V was pared by 10 bases and J by 3 bases, with 17 bases between. CDR1 and CDR2 (germline): MDHEN, SYDVKM. The CDR3 is 14 residues long. The CDR3 is CATSRDGGTDTQYF. For the CDR3, the DNA is TGTGCCACCAGCCGGGATGGCGGTACAGATACGCAGTATTTT.

V is TRBV18 and J is TRBJ2-7, with a possible D match to TRBD2 (5 bases). The CDR3 has 13 amino acids. Trimming cost V 5 bases and J 1 base, with 9 bases left between them. Germline CDR1 and CDR2: KGHSH and LQKENI. CDR3 nucleotides: TGTGCCAGCTCAGAGGGCAGGTCCTACGAGCAGTACTTC. Encoded protein: CASSEGRSYEQYF.

The rearrangement uses TRBV5-1 and TRBJ2-7, with no clear D. The germline V and J ends were trimmed by 0 bases and 4 bases, with 5 bases remaining between them. The CDR3 is 12 amino acids. Germline assignment: CDR1 SGHRS and CDR2 YFSETQ. The CDR3 spells CASSLVGYEQYF. CDR3 DNA sequence: TGCGCCAGCAGCTTGGTCGGTTACGAGCAGTACTTC.

The rearrangement joins TRBV30 to TRBJ1-5, with 8 bases that match TRBD1. The CDR3 sequence is 18 residues long. Germline values: CDR1 GTSNPN, CDR2 SVGIG (reference sequence). With V trimmed by 0 bases and J by 0 bases, 10 bases remained unmatched. The CDR3 DNA reads as TGTGCCTGGAGTGTACCGGACAGGGACATTTATAGCAATCAGCCCCAGCATTTT. Translation gives CAWSVPDRDIYSNQPQHF. The full variable domain, completed using reference TRBV30 and TRBJ1-5, is SQTIHQWPATLVQPVGSPLSLECTVEGTSNPNLYWYRQAAGRGLQLLFYSVGIGQISSEVPQNLSASRPQDRQFILSSKKLLLSDSGFYLCAWSVPDRDIYSNQPQHFGDGTRLSIL.

This sequence joins TRBV27 and TRBJ1-6, with D tentatively TRBD1 (5 bases). The germline V gene encodes CDR1 MNHEY and CDR2 SMNVEV (reference sequence). The length of the CDR3 is 16 residues. V was shortened by 7 bases and J by 4 bases, with 17 bases between the two germline ends. The CDR3 here is CASTTLSGTYNSPLHF. The CDR3 nucleotides read TGTGCCAGCACTACCCTCTCGGGGACTTATAATTCACCCCTCCACTTT.

The chain joins TRBV11-2 to TRBJ2-3, with 9 bases matching TRBD1. Germline V gene lookup returns CDR1 SGHAT and CDR2 FQNNGV. The CDR3 covers 13 residues. V lost 1 base and J lost 15; bases outside the gene matches: 8. The CDR3 loop reads CASSLGETGGLYF. CDR3 DNA: TGTGCCAGCAGCTTAGGGGAGACAGGGGGACTATATTTT.

V gene TRBV29-1 combines with J gene TRBJ2-5, with 7 positions matching TRBD1. The CDR3 is made up of 13 amino acids. V trimming: 7 bases; J trimming: 0 bases; junction bases outside the gene matches: 5. Germline-derived CDR1 and CDR2 are SQVTM and ANQGSEA. The CDR3 sequence is CSAVGTDQETQYF. CDR3 DNA sequence: TGCAGCGCCGTCGGGACAGACCAAGAGACCCAGTACTTC. The complete variable domain, with remaining parts taken from reference TRBV29-1 and TRBJ2-5, reads SAVISQKPSRDICQRGTSLTIQCQVDSQVTMMFWYRQQPGQSLTLIATANQGSEATYESGFVIDKFPISRPNLTFSTLTVSNMSPEDSSIYLCSAVGTDQETQYFGPGTRLLVL.

The chain is built from TRBV3-1 (or the pseudogene TRBV3-2) and TRBJ2-1; 11 bases fit TRBD2. Germline CDR1 reads LGHDT; CDR2 reads YNNKEL (reference sequence). The CDR3 length is 16 residues. V dropped 3 bases and J dropped 4; count of bases not matched to a gene: 5. The CDR3, as DNA: TGTGCCAGCAGCCAGCCCGGGACTAGCGGATACAATGAGCAGTTCTTC. Translating it yields CASSQPGTSGYNEQFF.

J is TRBJ2-3 and V is TRBV4-1, with 8 bases fitting TRBD2. V shed 6 bases and J 2 bases; nucleotides not matched to a gene: 4. The CDR3 extends over 14 amino acids. Per germline, CDR1 MGHRA and CDR2 YSYEKL. The CDR3 DNA follows: TGCGCCAGCAGGAAGCGGGAGCACACAGATACGCAGTATTTT. It codes for CASRKREHTDTQYF.

The chain employs TRBV9 and TRBJ1-1, with a possible D match to TRBD1 (6 bases). V lost 3 bases and J lost 6, with 24 bases in between. This CDR3 is 17 amino acids long. Germline loops: CDR1 SGDLS, CDR2 YYNGEE. The CDR3 sequence is CASSEGPLGDTLSEAFF. CDR3 in DNA: TGTGCCAGCAGCGAGGGTCCTTTAGGGGACACATTATCTGAAGCTTTCTTT.

The J gene is TRBJ2-7, the V gene TRBV7-9, with D possibly being TRBD1 (7 bases). The CDR3 contains 15 residues. Trimming stripped 5 bases from V and 6 bases from J, with 20 bases between. Germline CDR1 is SEHNR and CDR2 is FQNEAQ (reference sequence). In nucleotides, the CDR3 is TGTGCCAGCAGCCCTCTGGAGGGGGCGCCCCGCGAGCAGTACTTC. Amino acid sequence: CASSPLEGAPREQYF. Full variable domain (outside the CDR3, taken from reference TRBV7-9 and TRBJ2-7): DTGVSQNPRHKITKRGQNVTFRCDPISEHNRLYWYRQTLGQGPEFLTYFQNEAQLEKSRLLSDRFSAERPKGSFSTLEIQRTEQGDSAMYLCASSPLEGAPREQYFGPGTRLTVT.

The rearrangement uses TRBV11-2 and TRBJ2-3; D unclear. This CDR3 is 10 amino acids long. Germline CDR1 and CDR2: SGHAT and FQNNGV. V dropped 4 bases and J dropped 8 bases, with 4 bases sitting between them. Here the CDR3 reads CASSSRTQYF. DNA for the CDR3: TGTGCCAGCAGCTCTCGTACGCAGTATTTT.

This sequence joins TRBV19 and TRBJ1-2; D gene uncertain. Germline CDR1 LNHDA, CDR2 SQIVND (reference sequence). V was shortened by 6 bases and J by 4 bases, with 15 bases between the two germline ends. The CDR3 sequence is 14 residues long. The CDR3 reads CASRNALGSYGYTF. The CDR3 DNA sequence: TGTGCCAGTAGAAACGCCCTAGGGAGCTATGGCTACACCTTC.

The CDR3 protein is CASSPRGYGYTF. In DNA form, the CDR3 reads TGTGCCAGCAGCCCGCGGGGGTATGGCTACACCTTC. The V gene is TRBV5-4, the J gene TRBJ1-2; possible D gene TRBD1, 5 bases. The CDR3 has 12 amino acids. CDR1 is SGHNT, CDR2 YYREEE, per germline (reference sequence). Deletions cut 4 bases from V and 5 bases from J, with 9 bases between.

This clone was observed a handful of times. CDR3 sequence: CASSLTPQGARIEQFF. The CDR3 DNA sequence: TGTGCCAGCAGCTTAACCCCACAGGGGGCGCGTATTGAGCAGTTCTTC. This rearrangement joins TRBV7-3 to TRBJ2-1; 9 positions agree with TRBD1. The ends lost 0 bases at V and 9 bases at J; junction bases unmatched: 9. Per germline, CDR1 SGHTA and CDR2 FQGTGA. This CDR3 is built from 16 residues.

The table lists this clone with a few counts. The J gene is TRBJ2-5, the V gene TRBV19; 8 nucleotides align to TRBD2. The V and J ends lost 0 bases and 6 bases, in that order; junction bases with no gene match: 6. The CDR3 spans 15 residues. Looked up from germline, CDR1 is LNHDA and CDR2 is SQIVND (reference sequence). In DNA, the CDR3 is TGTGCCAGTAGTATAGATCTGAGGACTAGCCAGACCCAGTACTTC. It is translated as CASSIDLRTSQTQYF.

V and J are TRBV27 and TRBJ1-6; D remains unclear. V was cut by 3 bases and J by 5 bases, with 5 bases left in between. Germline V gene sequence: CDR1 MNHEY, CDR2 SMNVEV (reference sequence). The length of the CDR3 is 13 residues. The CDR3 region has the DNA TGTGCCAGCAGTTTGGAGGATAATTCACCCCTCCACTTT. It codes for CASSLEDNSPLHF.

This clone occurred a few times. This chain's CDR3 is CASSLDGSSGNTIYF. CDR3 coding DNA: TGTGCCAGCAGCCTCGATGGGAGCTCTGGAAACACCATATATTTT. The rearrangement joins TRBV9 to TRBJ1-3; no clear D gene. The CDR3 runs 15 residues. Germline CDR1 and CDR2: SGDLS and YYNGEE. V was pared by 4 bases and J by 0 bases, with 11 bases between.

This rearrangement joins TRBV10-3 to TRBJ2-2; 7 nucleotides line up with TRBD2. CDR1 is ENHRY, CDR2 SYGVKD, per germline. J lost 6 bases, V lost 3 bases, and 7 bases had no gene match. CDR3 length: 15 residues. The chain's CDR3 is CAISELAGDAGELFF. CDR3 DNA sequence: TGTGCCATCAGTGAACTGGCGGGGGACGCCGGGGAGCTGTTTTTT.